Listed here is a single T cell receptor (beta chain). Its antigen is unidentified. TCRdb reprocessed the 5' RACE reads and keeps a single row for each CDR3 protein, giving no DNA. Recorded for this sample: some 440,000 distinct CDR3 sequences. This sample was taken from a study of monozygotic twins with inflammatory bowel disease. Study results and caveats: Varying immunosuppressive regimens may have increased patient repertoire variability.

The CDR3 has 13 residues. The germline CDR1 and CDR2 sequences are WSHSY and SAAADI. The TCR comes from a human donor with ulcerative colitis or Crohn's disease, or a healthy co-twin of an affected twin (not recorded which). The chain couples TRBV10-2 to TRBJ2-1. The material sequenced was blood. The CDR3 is CASSESEAREQFF.